This TCR beta chain emerged from a study of blood T cell repertoires in COVID-19. Study-wide background: Whether acute or convalescent, the COVID-19 samples came from the United States, Italy and Spain. T cells, B-cell-depleted T cells, or PBMCs provided the cDNA or gDNA that served as material.

Per the original methods: Estimation of nucleated cell counts relied on the amplification of reference gene primers. TCRdb keeps only in-frame clones here, not all; method: immunoSEQ multiplex PCR. Clone size and the V and J calls come from that table; the DNA yielded D and trimming. Altogether about 190,000 clones are present, around 78% being singletons, with the ten largest covering 2.5% to 3%. The sequenced sample consisted of peripheral blood. The receptor comes from a woman at least 80 years old with active or convalescent COVID-19.

The CDR3 coding sequence is TGTGCCAGCAGTACAATCAACAGGGGCATTCAGTACTTC. This sequence encodes CASSTINRGIQYF. V usage is TRBV14 and J usage is TRBJ2-4; 7 bases line up with TRBD1. The CDR3 sequence is 13 residues long. Trimming took 6 bases from V and 9 from J; bases not matched to a gene: 8. CDR1 SGHDN and CDR2 FVKESK come from the germline V gene. The full variable domain, in which reference TRBV14 and TRBJ2-4 provide the parts outside the CDR3, is EAGVTQFPSHSVIEKGQTVTLRCDPISGHDNLYWYRRVMGKEIKFLLHFVKESKQDESGMPNNRFLAERTGGTYSTLKVQPAELEDSGVYFCASSTINRGIQYFGAGTRLSVL.